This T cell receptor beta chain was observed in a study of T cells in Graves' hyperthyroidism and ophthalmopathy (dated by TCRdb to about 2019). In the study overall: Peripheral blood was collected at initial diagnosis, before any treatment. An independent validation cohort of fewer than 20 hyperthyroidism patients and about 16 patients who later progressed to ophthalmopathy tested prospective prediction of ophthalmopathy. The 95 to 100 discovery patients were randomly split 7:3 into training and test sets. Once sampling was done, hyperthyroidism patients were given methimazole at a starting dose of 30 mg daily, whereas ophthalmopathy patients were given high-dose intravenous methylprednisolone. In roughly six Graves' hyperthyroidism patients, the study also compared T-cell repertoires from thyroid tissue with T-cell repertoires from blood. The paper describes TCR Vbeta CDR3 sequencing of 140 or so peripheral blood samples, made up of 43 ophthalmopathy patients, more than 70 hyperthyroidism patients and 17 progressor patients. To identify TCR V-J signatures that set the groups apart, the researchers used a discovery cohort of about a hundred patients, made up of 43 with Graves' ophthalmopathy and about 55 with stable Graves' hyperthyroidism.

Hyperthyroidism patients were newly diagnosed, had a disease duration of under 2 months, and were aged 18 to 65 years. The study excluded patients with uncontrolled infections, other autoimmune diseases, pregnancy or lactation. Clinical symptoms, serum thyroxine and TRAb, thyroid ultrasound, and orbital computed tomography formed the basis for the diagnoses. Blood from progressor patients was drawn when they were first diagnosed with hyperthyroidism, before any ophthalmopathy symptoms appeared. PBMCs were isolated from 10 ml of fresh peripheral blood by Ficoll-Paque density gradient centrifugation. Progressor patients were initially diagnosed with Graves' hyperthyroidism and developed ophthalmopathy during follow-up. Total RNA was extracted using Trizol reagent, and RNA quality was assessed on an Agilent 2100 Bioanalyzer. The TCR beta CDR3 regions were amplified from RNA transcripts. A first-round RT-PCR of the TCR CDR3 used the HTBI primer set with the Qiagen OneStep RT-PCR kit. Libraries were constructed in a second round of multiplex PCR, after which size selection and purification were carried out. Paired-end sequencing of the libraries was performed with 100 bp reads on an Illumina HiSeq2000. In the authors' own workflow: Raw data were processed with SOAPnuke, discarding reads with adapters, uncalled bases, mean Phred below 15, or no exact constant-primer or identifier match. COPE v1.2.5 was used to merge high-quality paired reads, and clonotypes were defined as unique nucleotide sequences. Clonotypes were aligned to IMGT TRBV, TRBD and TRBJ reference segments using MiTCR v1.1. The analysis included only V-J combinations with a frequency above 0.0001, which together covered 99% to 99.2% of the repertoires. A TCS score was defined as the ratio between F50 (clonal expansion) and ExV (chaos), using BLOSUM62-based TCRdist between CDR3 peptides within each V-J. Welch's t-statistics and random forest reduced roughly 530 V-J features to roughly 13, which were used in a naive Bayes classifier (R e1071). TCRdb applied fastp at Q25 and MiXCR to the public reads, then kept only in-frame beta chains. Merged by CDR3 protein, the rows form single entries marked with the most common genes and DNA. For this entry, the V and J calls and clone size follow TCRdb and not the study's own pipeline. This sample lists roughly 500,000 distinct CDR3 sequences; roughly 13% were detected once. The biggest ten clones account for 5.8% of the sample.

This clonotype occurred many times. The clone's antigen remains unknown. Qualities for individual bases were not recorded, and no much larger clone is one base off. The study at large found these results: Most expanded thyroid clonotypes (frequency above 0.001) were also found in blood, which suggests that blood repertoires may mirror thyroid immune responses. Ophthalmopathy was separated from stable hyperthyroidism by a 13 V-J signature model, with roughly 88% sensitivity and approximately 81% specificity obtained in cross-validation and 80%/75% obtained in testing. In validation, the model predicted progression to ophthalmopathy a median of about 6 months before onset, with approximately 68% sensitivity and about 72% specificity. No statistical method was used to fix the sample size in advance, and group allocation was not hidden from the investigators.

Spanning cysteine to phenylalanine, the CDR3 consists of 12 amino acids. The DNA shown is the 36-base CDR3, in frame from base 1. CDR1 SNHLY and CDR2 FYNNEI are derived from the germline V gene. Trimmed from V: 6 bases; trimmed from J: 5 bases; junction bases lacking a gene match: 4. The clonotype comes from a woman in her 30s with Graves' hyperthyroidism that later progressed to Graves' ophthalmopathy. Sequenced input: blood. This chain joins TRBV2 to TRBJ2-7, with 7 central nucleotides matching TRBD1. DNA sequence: TGTGCCAGCAGATGGGACAGCCACGAGCAGTACTTC. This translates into CASRWDSHEQYF.